Presented here are 7 T cell receptor beta chains from one specimen sequenced in a study of shared T cell receptors in the human thymus. Repertoires were generated with immunoSEQ multiplex PCR, while TCRdb's copy carries only in-frame clones and drops some. The sample lists about 610,000 clones, 70% to 90% occurring once. These sequences were also reported in another study, on human thymus T cells.

The sample taken for sequencing was thymocytes. These TCRs come from a boy under two years old with a congenital heart defect.

The J gene is TRBJ2-7, the V gene TRBV19; D is possibly TRBD1 (6 bases). The length of the CDR3 is 14 residues. V dropped 1 base and J dropped 2 bases, with 9 bases sitting between them. Germline CDR1 LNHDA, CDR2 SQIVND (reference sequence). CDR3 coding DNA: TGTGCCAGTAGTATAGGGGACATGCCCTACGAGCAGTACTTC. Translation gives CASSIGDMPYEQYF.

The V and J genes are TRBV2 and TRBJ1-5; 7 positions match TRBD1. CDR3 length equals 15 residues. V trimming: 4 bases; J trimming: 5 bases; junction bases outside the gene matches: 8. CDR1 SNHLY and CDR2 FYNNEI come from the germline V gene. CDR3 residues: CASSVEGAPHQPQHF. The DNA of the CDR3 is TGTGCCAGCAGTGTGGAGGGGGCGCCTCATCAGCCCCAGCATTTT.

The V call is TRBV6-6, the J call TRBJ1-3; TRBD1 matches 7 bases. With V trimmed by 0 bases and J by 2 bases, 1 base remained unmatched. Germline loops: CDR1 MNHNY, CDR2 SVGAGI (reference sequence). CDR3 length: 15 residues. In nucleotides, the CDR3 is TGTGCCAGCAGTTACTCCCAGGGGGCTGGAAACACCATATATTTT. It codes for CASSYSQGAGNTIYF.

The chain has TRBV4-2 and TRBJ2-1; D unclear. V was pared by 4 bases and J by 4 bases, with 14 bases between. In germline, CDR1 is LGHNA, CDR2 YNFKEQ. The CDR3 is 15 residues long. This chain's CDR3 is CASSPSSGPYNEQFF. Written as DNA, the CDR3 is TGTGCCAGCAGCCCTTCATCTGGGCCATACAATGAGCAGTTCTTC.

V and J are TRBV12-1 and TRBJ1-1. TRBV12-1 is a pseudogene locus. The CDR3 contains 13 residues. The CDR3 protein is CASSKRPRGKAFF. In DNA form, the CDR3 reads TGTGCCAGCAGCAAAAGGCCCAGAGGAAAAGCTTTCTTT.

This CDR3 is CASSARPSACFHEQYF. The CDR3 bases are TGTGCCAGCAGCGCCCGCCCTAGCGCGTGCTTCCACGAGCAGTACTTC. This chain uses TRBV9 with TRBJ2-7, with D possibly being TRBD2 (6 bases). V lost 3 bases and J lost 5, with 21 bases in between. Germline V gene lookup returns CDR1 SGDLS and CDR2 YYNGEE. This CDR3 contains 16 residues.

This sequence joins TRBV6-1 and TRBJ2-7; D uncertain. Germline values: CDR1 MNHNS, CDR2 SASEGT. With 2 bases removed from V and 3 bases from J, the gap between germline ends came to 11 bases. The length of the CDR3 is 14 residues. This chain's CDR3 is CASSEQGLVYEQYF. The CDR3 bases are TGTGCCAGCAGTGAACAAGGCCTAGTCTACGAGCAGTACTTC.